Sequencing of this T cell receptor (beta chain) was carried out in a study of PD-L1 blockade in urothelial cancer. Turning to the study itself: Patients' atezolizumab regimen, 1,200 mg intravenously every 3 weeks, began in the mid-2010s. Blood drawn 3 weeks (second dose) and 6 weeks after treatment start was analyzed.

The authors spiked synthetic TCR analog templates into each PCR. Measured with immunoSEQ multiplex PCR; TCRdb has only the in-frame clones, and not every one. The table lists about 51,000 clones, approximately 84% of them singletons, with more than 15% in the top ten. The germline V and J ends were trimmed by 7 bases and 1 base, with 14 bases remaining between them. CDR3 size: 15 residues. The germline gives CDR1 MDHEN, CDR2 SYDVKM. This receptor was identified in a man aged 55 to 70 with urothelial cancer. The V call is TRBV28, the J call TRBJ1-5; unclear D gene. Sequenced material: PBMCs, taken around atezolizumab (anti-PD-L1) treatment. CDR3 coding DNA: TGTGCCAGCATGGGTGTGGGCAGAAGCAATCAGCCCCAGCATTTT. Its protein product is CASMGVGRSNQPQHF.